Here is one TCR beta chain with its context. These data originate in a study of radiotherapy plus CTLA-4 blockade in lung cancer. Overall study context: Patients showed objective responses in 15% to 20% of cases, and disease control was achieved by roughly 30%.

TCRdb's copy holds only in-frame clones and misses some; the assay was immunoSEQ multiplex PCR. This table holds under 35,000 clones, under 85% found once. Treatment of patients with chemo-refractory metastatic non-small-cell lung cancer consisted of focal radiation plus CTLA-4 blockade with ipilimumab. The CDR3 is 17 amino acids. CDR1 is LNHDA, CDR2 SQIVND, per germline (reference sequence). Losses at the gene ends were 1 base for V and 2 bases for J; bases not matched to a gene: 9. This specimen consisted of peripheral blood, obtained from a patient treated with radiotherapy plus ipilimumab. The chain combines TRBV19 with TRBJ2-7; 9 nucleotides align to TRBD2. This receptor was identified in a human donor with non-small cell lung cancer whose response to radiotherapy plus ipilimumab could not be evaluated. The CDR3 spells CASSIGRLAGDPYEQYF. The DNA for the CDR3 is TGTGCCAGTAGTATAGGGAGGTTAGCGGGGGACCCCTACGAGCAGTACTTC.